A selection of T cell receptor beta chains follows, all from one sample in a study of spatial heterogeneity in lung cancer. TCRdb itself ran the 5' RACE reads through MiXCR, one entry per CDR3 protein. The data show about 41,000 distinct CDR3 sequences, with over 9.5% seen just once and about 40% held by the top ten. This specimen consisted of PBMCs, obtained at surgery. The receptors come from a female donor with early-stage non-small cell lung cancer. CDR3s include the opening cysteine and the closing phenylalanine or tryptophan. A D gene is named only where the DNA matches it firmly. Only part of the rows carry a size: once, few, many, or a class if the clone is expanded.

J	D	V	size	CDR3	DNA
TRBJ2-5	-	TRBV10-3	few	CAISESIGGRETQYF	TGTGCCATCAGTGAGTCTATCGGGGGCCGGGAGACCCAGTACTTC
TRBJ1-1	-	TRBV20-1	-	CSAVGDRRGTEAFF	TGCAGTGCTGTCGGCGACAGGAGAGGGACTGAAGCTTTCTTT
TRBJ2-1	-	TRBV7-2	few	CASSLAVSHNEQFF	TGTGCCAGCAGCTTAGCAGTCAGCCACAATGAGCAGTTCTTC
TRBJ2-4	-	TRBV7-9	many	CASSLGSWGTRHLAKNIQYF	TGTGCCAGCAGCTTAGGGAGTTGGGGAACACGGCACCTAGCCAAAAACATTCAGTACTTC
TRBJ1-1	-	TRBV12-3/TRBV12-4	-	CASSRRGPEAFF	TGTGCCAGCAGCCGCCGGGGGCCTGAAGCTTTCTTT
TRBJ1-5	-	TRBV12-3/TRBV12-4	few	CASSLFGGSGNQPQHF	TGTGCCAGCAGTTTATTTGGTGGAAGTGGCAATCAGCCCCAGCATTTT
TRBJ1-1	-	TRBV3-1	-	CASLDSNTEAFF	TGTGCCAGTTTGGACTCGAACACTGAAGCTTTCTTT
TRBJ2-7	-	TRBV3-1	few	CASSQFQNSGYEQYF	TGTGCCAGCAGCCAATTTCAGAATTCAGGCTACGAGCAGTACTTC
TRBJ1-2	TRBD1	TRBV7-2	-	CASSPRQGADGYTF	TGTGCCAGCAGCCCCCGTCAGGGGGCCGATGGCTACACCTTC
TRBJ2-2	-	TRBV20-1	many	CSARKPTGTGELFF	TGCAGTGCTAGAAAACCAACAGGGACAGGGGAGCTGTTTTTT
TRBJ1-2	-	TRBV3-1	-	CASSQGQDYGYTF	TGTGCCAGCAGCCAGGGTCAGGACTATGGCTACACCTTC
TRBJ2-7	-	TRBV20-1	many	CSARQTTYEQYF	TGCAGTGCAAGACAGACCACCTACGAGCAGTACTTC
TRBJ1-2	-	TRBV7-9	-	CASSLGTVNYGYTF	TGTGCCAGCAGCTTAGGGACAGTTAACTATGGCTACACCTTC
TRBJ2-5	-	TRBV5-4	-	CASSLFSREETQYF	TGTGCCAGCAGCTTGTTCTCCAGGGAAGAGACCCAGTACTTC
TRBJ1-6	-	TRBV5-6	-	CASSPDTYNSPLHF	TGTGCCAGCAGCCCCGACACCTATAATTCACCCCTCCACTTT
TRBJ2-3	TRBD1	TRBV19	few	CASQSGTGGTDTQYF	TGTGCCAGCCAATCCGGGACAGGAGGCACAGATACGCAGTATTTT
TRBJ1-5	-	TRBV6-5	many	CASSLRPTGGNQPQHF	TGTGCCAGCAGTCTCAGACCGACAGGAGGGAATCAGCCCCAGCATTTT
TRBJ1-4	-	TRBV5-1	-	CASSPTTTGNEKLFF	TGCGCCAGCAGCCCCACAACGACAGGAAATGAAAAACTGTTTTTT
TRBJ1-1	-	TRBV4-2	few	CASSQVGTRGTEAFF	TGTGCCAGCAGCCAAGTCGGCACGAGGGGCACTGAAGCTTTCTTT
TRBJ1-5	-	TRBV5-1	-	CASSLRHSNQPQHF	TGCGCCAGCAGCTTGCGACATAGCAATCAGCCCCAGCATTTT
TRBJ2-5	-	TRBV28	few	CASSPSGTEETQYF	TGTGCCAGCAGTCCATCCGGGACGGAAGAGACCCAGTACTTC
TRBJ2-7	TRBD2	TRBV5-1	few	CASSPHGGGSYEQYF	TGCGCCAGCAGCCCCCACGGGGGGGGGTCCTACGAGCAGTACTTC
TRBJ2-7	TRBD2	TRBV4-2	many	CASSQTSGAAYEQYF	TGTGCCAGCAGCCAGACTAGCGGGGCCGCCTACGAGCAGTACTTC
TRBJ1-5	-	TRBV28	few	CASAVGNGGNQPQHF	TGTGCCAGCGCCGTGGGGAACGGGGGGAATCAGCCCCAGCATTTT
TRBJ2-7	-	TRBV5-5	-	CASSAPGSDLYEQYF	TGTGCCAGCAGCGCACCGGGGAGCGATCTCTACGAGCAGTACTTC
TRBJ1-1	-	TRBV6-5	few	CASSLFHRDTEAFF	TGTGCCAGCAGCCTTTTTCACAGGGACACTGAAGCTTTCTTT
TRBJ2-3	TRBD1	TRBV5-1	-	CASSLTGTGIYTQYF	TGCGCCAGCAGCTTGACGGGGACAGGGATCTATACGCAGTATTTT
TRBJ2-3	-	TRBV20-1	few	CSARPPAGDTQYF	TGCAGTGCTAGGCCCCCCGCTGGAGATACGCAGTATTTT
TRBJ1-5	TRBD1	TRBV5-5	-	CASSQTGVLSNQPQHF	TGTGCCAGCAGCCAAACAGGGGTTCTGAGCAATCAGCCCCAGCATTTT
TRBJ2-1	TRBD2	TRBV14	few	CASSLRGLALLYNEQFF	TGTGCCAGCAGCCTAAGGGGACTAGCGTTACTCTACAATGAGCAGTTCTTC
TRBJ1-2	TRBD1	TRBV29-1	many	CSVRDRGYGYTF	TGCAGCGTTCGGGACAGGGGCTATGGCTACACCTTC
TRBJ1-4	TRBD1	TRBV7-2	few	CASTTGGATNEKLFF	TGTGCCAGCACGACAGGGGGGGCAACTAATGAAAAACTGTTTTTT
TRBJ1-2	-	TRBV29-1	-	CSVEDSAAWGYTF	TGCAGCGTTGAAGATTCAGCAGCGTGGGGCTACACCTTC
TRBJ1-5	-	TRBV18	many	CASSPVDIGVNQPQHF	TGTGCCAGCTCACCAGTCGACATAGGGGTCAATCAGCCCCAGCATTTT
TRBJ2-3	-	TRBV20-1	-	CGARGAGASPTDTQYF	TGCGGTGCTAGAGGGGCGGGGGCGAGCCCCACAGATACGCAGTATTTT
TRBJ2-1	-	TRBV5-4	few	CASSPTDSNGNNEQFF	TGTGCCAGCAGCCCCACCGACAGCAATGGAAACAATGAGCAGTTCTTC
TRBJ2-7	-	TRBV6-6	-	CASSQTYEQYF	TGTGCCAGCAGTCAGACGTACGAGCAGTACTTC
TRBJ2-7	-	TRBV4-2	many	CASSRQAGLTSSYEQYF	TGTGCCAGCAGCCGACAGGCGGGACTCACGAGCTCCTACGAGCAGTACTTC
TRBJ2-7	-	TRBV20-1	many	CSAEGTPSYEQYF	TGCAGTGCGGAAGGGACTCCCTCCTACGAGCAGTACTTC
TRBJ2-3	-	TRBV20-1	-	CSARDGRSSTDTQYF	TGCAGTGCTAGAGATGGCAGGAGCAGCACAGATACGCAGTATTTT
TRBJ2-7	TRBD1	TRBV10-3	once	CAIRAGTGNYEQYF	TGTGCCATCAGGGCCGGGACAGGGAACTACGAGCAGTACTTC
TRBJ2-5	-	TRBV7-2	many	CASSLNFWEETQYF	TGTGCCAGCAGCTTAAATTTTTGGGAAGAGACCCAGTACTTC
TRBJ2-7	-	TRBV7-9	-	CASSFDSYEQYF	TGTGCCAGCAGCTTCGACAGTTACGAGCAGTACTTC
TRBJ2-5	-	TRBV13	few	CASSSRLEAVETQYF	TGTGCCAGCAGCTCTCGACTCGAGGCGGTGGAGACCCAGTACTTC
TRBJ1-4	-	TRBV7-9	few	CASSLREKLFF	TGTGCCAGCAGCCTAAGGGAAAAACTGTTTTTT